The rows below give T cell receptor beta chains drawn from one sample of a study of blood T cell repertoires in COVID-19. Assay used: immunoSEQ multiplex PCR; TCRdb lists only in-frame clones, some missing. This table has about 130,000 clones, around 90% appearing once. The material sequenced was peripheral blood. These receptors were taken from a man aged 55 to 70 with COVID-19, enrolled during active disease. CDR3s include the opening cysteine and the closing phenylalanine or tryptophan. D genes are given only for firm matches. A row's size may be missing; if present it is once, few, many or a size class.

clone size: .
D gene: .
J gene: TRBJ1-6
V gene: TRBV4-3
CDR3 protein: CASSQEGQKNSPLHF
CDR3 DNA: TGCGCCAGCAGCCAAGAAGGACAGAAGAATTCACCCCTCCACTTT

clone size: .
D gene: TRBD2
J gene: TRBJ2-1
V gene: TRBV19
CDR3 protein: CASSIDLGLAYEQFF
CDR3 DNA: TGTGCCAGTAGTATAGATCTGGGACTAGCGTATGAGCAGTTCTTC

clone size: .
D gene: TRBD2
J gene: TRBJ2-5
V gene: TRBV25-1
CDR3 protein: CASSPLSGRAEGTQYF
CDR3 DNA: TGTGCCAGCAGTCCACTAAGCGGGAGGGCCGAGGGGACCCAGTACTTC

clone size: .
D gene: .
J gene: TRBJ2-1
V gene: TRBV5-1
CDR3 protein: CASSPRYNEQFF
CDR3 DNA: TGCGCCAGCAGCCCCCGTTATAATGAGCAGTTCTTC

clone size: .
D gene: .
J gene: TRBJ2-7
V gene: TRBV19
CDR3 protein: CASSIGPGAYEQYF
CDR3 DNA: TGTGCCAGTAGTATAGGCCCGGGGGCCTACGAGCAGTACTTC

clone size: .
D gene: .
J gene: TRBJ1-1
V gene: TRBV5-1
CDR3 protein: CASSLEGLGENTEAFF
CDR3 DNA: TGCGCCAGCAGCTTGGAAGGGTTAGGGGAAAACACTGAAGCTTTCTTT

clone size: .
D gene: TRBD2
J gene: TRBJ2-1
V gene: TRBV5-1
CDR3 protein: CASSLVGLAGGGNEQFF
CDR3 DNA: TGCGCCAGCAGCTTGGTCGGCCTAGCGGGAGGGGGGAATGAGCAGTTCTTC

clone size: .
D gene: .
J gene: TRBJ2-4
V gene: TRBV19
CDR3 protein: CASSIASVAKNIQYF
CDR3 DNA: TGTGCCAGTAGTATAGCTAGCGTAGCCAAAAACATTCAGTACTTC

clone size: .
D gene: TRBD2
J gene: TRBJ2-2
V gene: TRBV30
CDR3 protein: CAWSVPLTGGPATGELFF
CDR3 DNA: TGTGCCTGGAGTGTACCCCTGACGGGAGGGCCGGCCACCGGGGAGCTGTTTTTT

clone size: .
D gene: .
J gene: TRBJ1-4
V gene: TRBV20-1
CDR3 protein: CSAGGWEKLFF
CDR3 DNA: TGCAGTGCGGGCGGGTGGGAAAAACTGTTTTTT

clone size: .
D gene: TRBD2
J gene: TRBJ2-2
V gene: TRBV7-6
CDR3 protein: CASSPTGGDTGELFF
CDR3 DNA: TGTGCCAGCAGCCCTACGGGGGGGGACACCGGGGAGCTGTTTTTT

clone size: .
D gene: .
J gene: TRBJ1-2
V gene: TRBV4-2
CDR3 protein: CASSPQADNYGYTF
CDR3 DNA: TGTGCCAGCAGCCCCCAAGCGGATAACTATGGCTACACCTTC

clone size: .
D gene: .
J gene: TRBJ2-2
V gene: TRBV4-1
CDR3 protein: CASSPQDAPGTGELFF
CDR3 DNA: TGCGCCAGCAGCCCCCAGGACGCGCCGGGGACCGGGGAGCTGTTTTTT

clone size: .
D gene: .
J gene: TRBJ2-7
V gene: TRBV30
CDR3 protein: CAWRPSGADYEQYF
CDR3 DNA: TGTGCCTGGCGACCATCAGGGGCCGACTACGAGCAGTACTTC

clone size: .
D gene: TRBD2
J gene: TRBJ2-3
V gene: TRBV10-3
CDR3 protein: CAISELREGSDTQYF
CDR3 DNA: TGTGCCATCAGTGAATTGAGGGAGGGCTCAGATACGCAGTATTTT

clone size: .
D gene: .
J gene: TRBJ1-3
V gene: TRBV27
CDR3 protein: CASSFTGVGNTIYF
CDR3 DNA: TGTGCCAGCAGTTTTACGGGGGTCGGAAACACCATATATTTT

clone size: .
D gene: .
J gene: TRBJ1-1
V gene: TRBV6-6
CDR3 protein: CASSPRVTNTEAFF
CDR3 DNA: TGTGCCAGCAGCCCCAGGGTGACGAACACTGAAGCTTTCTTT

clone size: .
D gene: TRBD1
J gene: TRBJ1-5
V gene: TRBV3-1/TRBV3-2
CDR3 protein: CASSQGDRGGPQHF
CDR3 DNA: TGTGCCAGCAGCCAAGGTGACAGGGGGGGGCCCCAGCATTTT

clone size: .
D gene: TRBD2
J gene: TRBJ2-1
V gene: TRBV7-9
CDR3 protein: CASSDGGSGRRDNEQFF
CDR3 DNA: TGTGCCAGCAGCGATGGGGGAAGCGGGAGACGGGACAATGAGCAGTTCTTC

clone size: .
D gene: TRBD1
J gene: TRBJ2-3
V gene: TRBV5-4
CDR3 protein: CASSFEGQGADTQYF
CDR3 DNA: TGTGCCAGCAGCTTCGAGGGACAGGGGGCAGATACGCAGTATTTT

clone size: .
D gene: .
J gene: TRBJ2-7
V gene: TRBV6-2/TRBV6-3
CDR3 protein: CASSFGTHEQYF
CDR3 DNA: TGTGCCAGCAGTTTCGGGACTCACGAGCAGTACTTC

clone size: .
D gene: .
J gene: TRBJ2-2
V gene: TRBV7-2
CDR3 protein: CAEGRTGELFF
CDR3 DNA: TGTGCAGAGGGCCGCACCGGGGAGCTGTTTTTT

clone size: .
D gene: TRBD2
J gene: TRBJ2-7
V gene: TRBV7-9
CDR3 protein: CASSLSPAGGTYEQYF
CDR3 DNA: TGTGCCAGCAGCTTATCTCCAGCGGGAGGAACCTACGAGCAGTACTTC

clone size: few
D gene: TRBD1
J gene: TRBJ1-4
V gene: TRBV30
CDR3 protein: CAWSVGTGSTNEKLFF
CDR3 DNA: TGTGCCTGGAGTGTAGGGACAGGGTCGACTAATGAAAAACTGTTTTTT

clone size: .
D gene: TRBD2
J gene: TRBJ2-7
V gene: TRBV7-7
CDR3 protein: CASSLSSGSYEQYF
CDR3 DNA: TGTGCCAGCAGCTTATCTAGCGGGAGCTACGAGCAGTACTTC

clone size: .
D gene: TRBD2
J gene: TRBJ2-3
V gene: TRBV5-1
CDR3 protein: CASSGGLASTDTQYF
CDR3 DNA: TGCGCCAGCAGCGGCGGACTAGCGAGCACAGATACGCAGTATTTT

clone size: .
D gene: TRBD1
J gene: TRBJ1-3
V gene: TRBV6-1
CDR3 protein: CASSLYRGGDTIYF
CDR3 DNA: TGTGCCAGCAGCCTATACAGGGGAGGTGACACCATATATTTT

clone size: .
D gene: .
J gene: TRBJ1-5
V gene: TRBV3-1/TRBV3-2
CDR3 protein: CASAEGNQPQHF
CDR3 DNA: TGTGCCAGCGCGGAGGGGAATCAGCCCCAGCATTTT

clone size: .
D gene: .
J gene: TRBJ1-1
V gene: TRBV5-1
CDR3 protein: CASSLATTTEAFF
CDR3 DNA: TGCGCCAGCAGCTTGGCCACAACCACTGAAGCTTTCTTT

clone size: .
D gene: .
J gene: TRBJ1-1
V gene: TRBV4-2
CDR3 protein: CASSFFVRVYPEAFF
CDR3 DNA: TGTGCCAGCAGCTTTTTTGTCAGGGTATACCCCGAAGCTTTCTTT

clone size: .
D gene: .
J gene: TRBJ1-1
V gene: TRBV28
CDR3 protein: CASTLGGLLNTEAFF
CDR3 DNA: TGTGCCAGCACTTTGGGGGGGTTATTGAACACTGAAGCTTTCTTT

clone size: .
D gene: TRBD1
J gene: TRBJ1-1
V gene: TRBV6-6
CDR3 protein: CASSSMDRVDTEAFF
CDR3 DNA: TGTGCCAGCAGTTCAATGGACAGGGTAGACACTGAAGCTTTCTTT